These T cell receptor beta chains were read from a single sample in a study of blood T cell repertoires in COVID-19. Method: immunoSEQ multiplex PCR; TCRdb's copy keeps in-frame clones and lacks some. The table shows 400,000 to 500,000 clones, with roughly 89% occurring only once. The sample comprised peripheral blood. Source of these receptors: a woman aged 30 to 39 with active or convalescent COVID-19. Each CDR3 is given with its conserved first and last residue. A D gene is named only where the DNA matches it firmly. Size values are once, few and many counts, or a class for expanded clones, and some rows have none.

j_gene | d_gene | v_gene | abundance | len | CDR3aa | CDR3nt
TRBJ2-3 | . | TRBV12-2 | . | 17 | CASRRVRMTSSADTQYF | TGTGCAAGTCGCCGCGTACGAATGACATCTTCCGCAGATACGCAGTATTTT
TRBJ1-3 | . | TRBV3-1/TRBV3-2 | . | 16 | CASSQGGLLSGNTIYF | TGTGCCAGCAGCCAAGGGGGGCTTCTCTCTGGAAACACCATATATTTT
TRBJ1-1 | . | TRBV18 | . | 14 | CASSPLGVNTEAFF | TGTGCCAGCTCACCTTTAGGAGTTAACACTGAAGCTTTCTTT
TRBJ2-7 | TRBD1 | TRBV5-1 | . | 14 | CASSLGQGVYEQYF | TGCGCCAGCAGCTTGGGACAGGGCGTCTACGAGCAGTACTTC
TRBJ1-1 | TRBD1 | TRBV20-1 | . | 13 | CSASGTGNTEAFF | TGCAGTGCTAGTGGGACAGGGAACACTGAAGCTTTCTTT
TRBJ2-7 | . | TRBV30 | . | 11 | CACGRGYEQYF | TGTGCCTGCGGCAGGGGCTACGAGCAGTACTTC
TRBJ2-2 | TRBD2 | TRBV2 | few | 15 | CASRRLAGVSGELFF | TGTGCCAGCAGGAGACTAGCGGGGGTTTCCGGGGAGCTGTTTTTT
TRBJ1-6 | . | TRBV30 | once | 17 | CAWSVSVENPPNSPLHF | TGTGCCTGGAGTGTATCGGTTGAGAATCCCCCTAATTCACCCCTCCACTTT
TRBJ2-7 | TRBD1 | TRBV29-1 | . | 13 | CSVEGTGGAEQYF | TGCAGCGTTGAAGGGACAGGGGGGGCGGAGCAGTACTTC
TRBJ1-1 | . | TRBV6-5 | . | 12 | CASGALNTEAFF | TGTGCCAGCGGAGCGCTGAACACTGAAGCTTTCTTT
TRBJ2-7 | TRBD1 | TRBV30 | . | 16 | CAWSVLPGQGIHEQYF | TGTGCCTGGAGTGTTCTACCGGGACAGGGAATCCACGAGCAGTACTTC
TRBJ1-6 | TRBD1 | TRBV2 | . | 15 | CASEDRGAYNSPLHF | TGTGCCAGCGAGGACAGGGGCGCTTATAATTCACCCCTCCACTTT
TRBJ2-3 | TRBD2 | TRBV7-9 | . | 19 | CASSLYPTGGNPSTDTQYF | TGTGCCAGCAGCTTATATCCGACGGGAGGGAATCCTAGCACAGATACGCAGTATTTT
TRBJ1-5 | . | TRBV6-5 | . | 13 | CASTEGGSQPQHF | TGTGCCAGCACCGAGGGGGGGAGTCAGCCCCAGCATTTT
TRBJ2-5 | . | TRBV5-1 | . | 13 | CASSPRVAETQYF | TGCGCCAGCAGCCCCCGGGTGGCGGAGACCCAGTACTTC
TRBJ2-3 | TRBD1 | TRBV4-1 | . | 17 | CASSQGWDRAWTDTQYF | TGCGCCAGCAGCCAAGGATGGGACAGGGCATGGACAGATACGCAGTATTTT
TRBJ2-2 | TRBD1 | TRBV3-1/TRBV3-2 | once | 14 | CASDRGQNTGELFF | TGTGCCAGCGACAGGGGCCAGAACACCGGGGAGCTGTTTTTT
TRBJ1-1 | . | TRBV19 | . | 17 | CASSIFGGLLEDTEAFF | TGTGCCAGTAGTATCTTCGGGGGTCTCCTGGAGGACACTGAAGCTTTCTTT
TRBJ2-2 | TRBD1 | TRBV2 | . | 14 | CASGGQRNTGELFF | TGTGCCAGCGGGGGACAGAGGAACACCGGGGAGCTGTTTTTT
TRBJ2-7 | TRBD2 | TRBV10-3 | . | 15 | CAISESSPGGGEQYF | TGTGCCATCAGTGAGTCGAGCCCAGGCGGGGGGGAGCAGTACTTC
TRBJ2-1 | TRBD1 | TRBV6-1 | . | 15 | CASSETGQGAGEQFF | TGTGCCAGCAGTGAAACCGGACAGGGGGCGGGTGAGCAGTTCTTC
TRBJ1-2 | TRBD1 | TRBV3-1/TRBV3-2 | . | 15 | CASSQRDRRFYGYTF | TGTGCCAGCAGCCAAAGGGACAGGAGGTTCTATGGCTACACCTTC
TRBJ1-1 | . | TRBV6-1 | . | 14 | CASSEANKNTEAFF | TGTGCCAGCAGTGAAGCGAACAAAAACACTGAAGCTTTCTTT